The source of this T cell receptor (beta chain) is a study of shared clonotypes between healthy human individuals. Study information: Sampling drew on donors who were a couple of women and a few men aged 18 to 49. General study points: What naive subsets generally showed was a larger estimated richness than memory subsets showed.

All participating donors were Caucasian adults from Nashville, Tennessee. The method was immunoSEQ multiplex PCR; TCRdb's version includes in-frame clones alone and lacks a portion of them. The sample has 2,100,000 or so clones, approximately 95% seen once. Germline values: CDR1 ENHRY, CDR2 SYGVKD. V dropped 7 bases and J dropped 7; count of bases not matched to a gene: 11. This CDR3 is 15 amino acids long. A word on this clone: Its antigen is not identified.

Sequencing was carried out using naive CD4+ T cells sorted from blood. Subset defined: CD45RA+ positively selected. This rearrangement joins TRBV10-3 to TRBJ2-1; 9 bases are a match to TRBD2. The receptor was derived from a man aged 18 to 30 in good health. CDR3 DNA sequence: TGTGCCATCACCCCCGGACTAGCGTCATCTAATGAGCAGTTCTTC. This codes for CAITPGLASSNEQFF.